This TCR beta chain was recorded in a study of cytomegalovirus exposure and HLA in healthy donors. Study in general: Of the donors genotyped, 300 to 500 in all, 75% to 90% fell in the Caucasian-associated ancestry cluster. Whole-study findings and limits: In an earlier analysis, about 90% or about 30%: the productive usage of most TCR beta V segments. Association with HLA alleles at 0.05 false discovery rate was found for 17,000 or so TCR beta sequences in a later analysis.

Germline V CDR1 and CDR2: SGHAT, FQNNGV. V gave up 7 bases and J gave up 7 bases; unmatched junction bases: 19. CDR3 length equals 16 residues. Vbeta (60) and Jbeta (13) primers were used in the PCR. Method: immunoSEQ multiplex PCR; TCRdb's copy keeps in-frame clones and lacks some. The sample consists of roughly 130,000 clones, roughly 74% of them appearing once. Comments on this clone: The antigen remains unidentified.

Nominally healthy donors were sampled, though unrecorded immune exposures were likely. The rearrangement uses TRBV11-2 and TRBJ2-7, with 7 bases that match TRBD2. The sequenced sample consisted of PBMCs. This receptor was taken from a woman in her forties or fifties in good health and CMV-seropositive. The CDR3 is CASTLVGPSGVREQYF. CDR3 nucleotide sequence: TGTGCCAGCACCCTAGTGGGCCCTAGCGGAGTGCGTGAGCAGTACTTC.